Listed below are T cell receptor beta chains from one sample, sequenced in a study of cytomegalovirus exposure and HLA in healthy donors. The method was immunoSEQ multiplex PCR; TCRdb's version includes in-frame clones alone and lacks a portion of them. The data hold roughly 150,000 clones, with 78% observed a single time. Sequenced sample: PBMCs. These receptors were obtained from a male donor in good health and CMV-seronegative. CDR3s include the opening cysteine and the closing phenylalanine or tryptophan.

j_gene,v_gene,CDR3aa
TRBJ2-7,TRBV10-3,CAITDPGQNYEQYF
TRBJ1-5,TRBV18,CASSPRESQGDQPQHF
TRBJ1-6,TRBV27,CASRWTGAAPLHF
TRBJ1-1,TRBV7-9,CASSLARERVGAFF
TRBJ2-2,TRBV2,CASRDSSKGTTGELFF
TRBJ2-7,TRBV7-3,CASSPSGTSGNYEQYF
TRBJ2-3,TRBV9,CASSEGQGGTDTQYF
TRBJ2-7,TRBV6-1,CASSEIPAGPYEQYF
TRBJ1-4,TRBV12-5,CASGSRDTHEKLFF
TRBJ2-1,TRBV9,CASSLTSGFAYNEQFF
TRBJ1-6,TRBV27,CATRTGSSYNSPLHF
TRBJ2-7,TRBV5-1,CASSRKPTGTGGQYEQYF
TRBJ2-7,TRBV29-1,CSVGHFGVSYEQYF
TRBJ2-7,TRBV7-8,CASSLGVLAGAPYEQYF
TRBJ2-2,TRBV5-4,CASSPQRGSTGELFF
TRBJ2-7,TRBV5-1,CASSLTGTTYEQYF